This is a list of T cell receptor beta chains from one sample in a study of T cell responses to AZD1222 COVID-19 vaccine. The repertoire was sequenced with immunoSEQ multiplex PCR; TCRdb's copy has only in-frame clones and lacks some. The sample includes about 120,000 clones, roughly 87% of them seen just once. The source material was peripheral blood, sampled on day 0 of AZD1222 vaccination. These receptor sequences come from an adult in good health. CDR3s include the opening cysteine and the closing phenylalanine or tryptophan. A D gene is named only where the DNA matches it firmly. Expanded clones get a size class; other rows say once, few or many, or leave the size out.

D | size | J | V | CDR3 | DNA
NA | NA | TRBJ1-4 | TRBV30 | CAWREGLNNEKLFF | TGTGCCTGGAGAGAAGGCCTTAATAATGAAAAACTGTTTTTT
NA | NA | TRBJ2-3 | TRBV3-1/TRBV3-2 | CASSQGASSVRTDTQYF | TGTGCCAGCAGCCAAGGGGCTAGCTCAGTGAGGACAGATACGCAGTATTTT
NA | NA | TRBJ1-1 | TRBV18 | CASSPPAGTNTEAFF | TGTGCCAGCTCACCACCGGCGGGAACGAACACTGAAGCTTTCTTT
NA | NA | TRBJ2-1 | TRBV7-2 | CASSLQGGGPDEQFF | TGTGCCAGCAGCTTACAGGGGGGGGGCCCCGATGAGCAGTTCTTC
NA | NA | TRBJ2-1 | TRBV5-1 | CAIRRNEQFF | TGCGCCATACGTCGCAATGAGCAGTTCTTC
TRBD1 | NA | TRBJ1-4 | TRBV7-8 | CASSWGQGNEKLFF | TGTGCCAGCAGCTGGGGACAGGGCAATGAAAAACTGTTTTTT
TRBD1 | NA | TRBJ1-2 | TRBV7-9 | CASSSPLDRAYGYTF | TGTGCCAGCAGCTCGCCCTTGGACAGGGCTTATGGCTACACCTTC
TRBD2 | few | TRBJ2-1 | TRBV6-5 | CASSYLAGGRSEQFF | TGTGCCAGCAGTTACCTAGCGGGAGGTCGTAGTGAGCAGTTCTTC
TRBD1 | NA | TRBJ2-1 | TRBV28 | CASKTGGSYNEQFF | TGTGCCAGCAAGACAGGGGGCTCCTACAATGAGCAGTTCTTC
TRBD1 | NA | TRBJ1-2 | TRBV2 | CASSADRAAIYGYTF | TGTGCCAGCAGTGCGGACAGGGCCGCAATCTATGGCTACACCTTC
NA | NA | TRBJ2-2 | TRBV5-1 | CATRQGVAGSNTGELFF | TGCGCCACCAGACAAGGAGTGGCGGGCTCGAACACCGGGGAGCTGTTTTTT
NA | NA | TRBJ1-4 | TRBV28 | CASSSFGQLNEKLFF | TGTGCCAGCAGTTCTTTTGGACAGTTAAATGAAAAACTGTTTTTT
NA | NA | TRBJ1-5 | TRBV7-9 | CASSPTGASQPQHF | TGTGCCAGCAGCCCAACGGGAGCCTCTCAGCCCCAGCATTTT
TRBD2 | NA | TRBJ2-7 | TRBV11-2 | CASSFGRLAGVYEQYF | TGTGCCAGCAGCTTCGGCCGACTAGCGGGGGTATACGAGCAGTACTTC
NA | NA | TRBJ1-6 | TRBV7-9 | CASSLEGSNSPLHF | TGTGCCAGCAGCTTGGAGGGTTCCAATTCACCCCTCCACTTT
TRBD1 | NA | TRBJ1-1 | TRBV28 | CASSLSRTGRGTEAFF | TGTGCCAGCAGTTTATCCAGGACAGGACGGGGCACTGAAGCTTTCTTT
NA | NA | TRBJ2-3 | TRBV27 | CASSLGQWRDTQYF | TGTGCCAGCAGTTTAGGTCAGTGGAGGGATACGCAGTATTTT
NA | NA | TRBJ2-3 | TRBV11-2 | CASSLDLSFLHTQYF | TGTGCCAGCAGCTTAGATCTTTCCTTTCTACATACGCAGTATTTT